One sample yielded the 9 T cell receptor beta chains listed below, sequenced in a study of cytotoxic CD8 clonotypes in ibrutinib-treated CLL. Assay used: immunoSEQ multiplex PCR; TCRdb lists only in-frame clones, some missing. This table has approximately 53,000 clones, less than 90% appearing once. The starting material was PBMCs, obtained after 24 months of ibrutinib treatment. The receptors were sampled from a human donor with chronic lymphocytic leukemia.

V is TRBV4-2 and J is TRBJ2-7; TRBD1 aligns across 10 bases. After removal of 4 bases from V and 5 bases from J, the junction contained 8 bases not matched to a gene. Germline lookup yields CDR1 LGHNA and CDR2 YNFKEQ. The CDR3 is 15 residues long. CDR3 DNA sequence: TGTGCCAGCAGCCTACCGGGACAGGGGATCGACGAGCAGTACTTC. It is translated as CASSLPGQGIDEQYF.

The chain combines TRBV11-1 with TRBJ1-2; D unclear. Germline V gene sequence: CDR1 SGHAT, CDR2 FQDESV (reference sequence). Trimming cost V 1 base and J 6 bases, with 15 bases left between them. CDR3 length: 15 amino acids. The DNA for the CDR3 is TGTGCCAGCAGCTTAGACCGACGCGGTCGAGATGGCTACACCTTC. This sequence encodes CASSLDRRGRDGYTF.

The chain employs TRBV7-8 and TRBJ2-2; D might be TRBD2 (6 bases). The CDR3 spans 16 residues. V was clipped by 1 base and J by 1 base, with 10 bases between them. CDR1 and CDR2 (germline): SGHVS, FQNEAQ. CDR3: CASSLVGTGNTGELFF. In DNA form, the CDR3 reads TGTGCCAGCAGCTTAGTTGGGACTGGGAACACCGGGGAGCTGTTTTTT.

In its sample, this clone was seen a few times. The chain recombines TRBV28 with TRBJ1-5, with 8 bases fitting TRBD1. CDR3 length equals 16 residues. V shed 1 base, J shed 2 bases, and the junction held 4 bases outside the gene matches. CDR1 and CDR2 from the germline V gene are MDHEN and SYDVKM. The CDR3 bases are TGTGCCAGCAGTTTATTGGTGGGACAGGGCAATCAGCCCCAGCATTTT. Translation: CASSLLVGQGNQPQHF. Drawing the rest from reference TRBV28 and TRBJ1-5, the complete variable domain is DVKVTQSSRYLVKRTGEKVFLECVQDMDHENMFWYRQDPGLGLRLIYFSYDVKMKEKGDIPEGYSVSREKKERFSLILESASTNQTSMYLCASSLLVGQGNQPQHFGDGTRLSIL.

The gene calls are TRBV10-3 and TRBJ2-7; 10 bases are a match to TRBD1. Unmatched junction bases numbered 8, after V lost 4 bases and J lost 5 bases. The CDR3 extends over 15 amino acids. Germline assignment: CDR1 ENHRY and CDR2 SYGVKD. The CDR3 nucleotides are TGTGCCATCAGTGGTTTTACGACAGGGGGCGACGAGCAGTACTTC. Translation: CAISGFTTGGDEQYF.

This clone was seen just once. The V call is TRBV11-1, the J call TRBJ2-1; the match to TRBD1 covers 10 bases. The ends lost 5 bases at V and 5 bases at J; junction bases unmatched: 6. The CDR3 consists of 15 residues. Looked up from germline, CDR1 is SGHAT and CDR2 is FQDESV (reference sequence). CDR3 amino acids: CASSLDRGLNNEQFF. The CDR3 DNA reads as TGTGCCAGCAGCCTAGACAGGGGGCTTAACAATGAGCAGTTCTTC.

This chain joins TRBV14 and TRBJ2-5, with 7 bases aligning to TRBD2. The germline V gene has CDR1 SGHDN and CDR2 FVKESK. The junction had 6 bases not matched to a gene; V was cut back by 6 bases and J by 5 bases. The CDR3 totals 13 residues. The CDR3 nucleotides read TGTGCCAGCAGTTACGGGAGGCTCGAGACCCAGTACTTC. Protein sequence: CASSYGRLETQYF.

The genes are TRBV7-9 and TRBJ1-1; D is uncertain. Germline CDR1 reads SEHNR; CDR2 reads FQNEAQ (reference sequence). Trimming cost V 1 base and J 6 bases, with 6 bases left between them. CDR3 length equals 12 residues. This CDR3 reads CASSLDIAEAFF. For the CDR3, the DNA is TGTGCCAGCAGCTTAGACATTGCTGAAGCTTTCTTT.

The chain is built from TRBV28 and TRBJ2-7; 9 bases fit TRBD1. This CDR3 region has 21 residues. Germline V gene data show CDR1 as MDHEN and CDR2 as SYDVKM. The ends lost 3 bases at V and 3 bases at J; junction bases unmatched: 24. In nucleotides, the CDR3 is TGTGCCAGCAGTTTTGAGATGCGGACAGGGGTTTATGACGGGCCCGTCTACGAGCAGTACTTC. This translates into CASSFEMRTGVYDGPVYEQYF.